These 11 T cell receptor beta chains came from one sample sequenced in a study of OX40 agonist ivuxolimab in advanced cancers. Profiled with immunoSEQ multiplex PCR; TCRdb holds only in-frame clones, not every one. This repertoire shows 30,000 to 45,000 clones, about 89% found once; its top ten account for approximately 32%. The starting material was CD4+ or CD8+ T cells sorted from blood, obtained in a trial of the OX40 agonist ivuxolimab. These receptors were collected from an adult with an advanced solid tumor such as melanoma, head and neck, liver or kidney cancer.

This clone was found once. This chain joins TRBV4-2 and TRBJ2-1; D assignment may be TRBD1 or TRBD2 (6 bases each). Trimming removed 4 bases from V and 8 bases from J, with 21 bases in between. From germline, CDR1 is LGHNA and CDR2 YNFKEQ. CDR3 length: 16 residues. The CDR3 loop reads CASSPDPTGTFYEQFF. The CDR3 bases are TGTGCCAGCAGCCCTGACCCAACAGGGACTTTCTATGAGCAGTTCTTC.

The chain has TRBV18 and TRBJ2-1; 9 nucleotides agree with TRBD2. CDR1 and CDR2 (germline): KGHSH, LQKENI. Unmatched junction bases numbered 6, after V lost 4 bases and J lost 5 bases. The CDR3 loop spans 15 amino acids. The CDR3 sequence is CASSQREDFHNEQFF. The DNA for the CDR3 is TGTGCCAGCTCACAGCGGGAGGACTTTCACAATGAGCAGTTCTTC.

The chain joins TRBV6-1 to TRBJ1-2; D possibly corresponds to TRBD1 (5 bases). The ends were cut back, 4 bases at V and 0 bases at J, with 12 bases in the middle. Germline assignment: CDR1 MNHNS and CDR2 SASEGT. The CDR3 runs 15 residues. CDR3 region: CASSGFRESNYGYTF. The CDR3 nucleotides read TGTGCCAGCAGTGGATTCAGGGAATCTAACTATGGCTACACCTTC.

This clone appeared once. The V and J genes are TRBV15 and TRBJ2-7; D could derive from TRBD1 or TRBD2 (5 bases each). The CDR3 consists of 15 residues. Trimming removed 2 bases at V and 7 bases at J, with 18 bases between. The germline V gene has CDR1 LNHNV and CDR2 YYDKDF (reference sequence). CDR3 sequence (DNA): TGTGCCACCAGCAGATTAACCGCAGGGTCGGGAGAGCAGTACTTC. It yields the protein CATSRLTAGSGEQYF. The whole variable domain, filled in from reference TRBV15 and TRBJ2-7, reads DAMVIQNPRYQVTQFGKPVTLSCSQTLNHNVMYWYQQKSSQAPKLLFHYYDKDFNNEADTPDNFQSRRPNTSFCFLDIRSPGLGDTAMYLCATSRLTAGSGEQYFGPGTRLTVT.

The CDR3 here is CASLGQGAYEQYF. CDR3 sequence (DNA): TGTGCCAGCCTCGGACAGGGGGCCTACGAGCAGTACTTC. This chain joins TRBV28 and TRBJ2-7; 10 bases are a match to TRBD1. Germline V gene data show CDR1 as MDHEN and CDR2 as SYDVKM. This CDR3 comprises 13 residues. J was trimmed by 2 bases and V by 8 bases; bases with no gene match: 3.

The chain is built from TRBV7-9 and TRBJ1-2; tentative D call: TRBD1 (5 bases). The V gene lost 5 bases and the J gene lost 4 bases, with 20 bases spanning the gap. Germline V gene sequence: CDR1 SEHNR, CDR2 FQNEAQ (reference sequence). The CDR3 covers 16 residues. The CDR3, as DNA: TGTGCCAGCAGCCCTACGACAGAGAGAGTTTTCTATGGCTACACCTTC. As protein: CASSPTTERVFYGYTF.

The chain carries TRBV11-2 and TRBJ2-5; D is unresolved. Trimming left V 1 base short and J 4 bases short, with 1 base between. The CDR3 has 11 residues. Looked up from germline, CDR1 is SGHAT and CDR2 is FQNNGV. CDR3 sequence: CASSLGETQYF. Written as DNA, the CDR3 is TGTGCCAGCAGCTTAGGAGAGACCCAGTACTTC. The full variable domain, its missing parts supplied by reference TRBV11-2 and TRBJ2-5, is EAGVAQSPRYKIIEKRQSVAFWCNPISGHATLYWYQQILGQGPKLLIQFQNNGVVDDSQLPKDRFSAERLKGVDSTLKIQPAKLEDSAVYLCASSLGETQYFGPGTRLLVL.

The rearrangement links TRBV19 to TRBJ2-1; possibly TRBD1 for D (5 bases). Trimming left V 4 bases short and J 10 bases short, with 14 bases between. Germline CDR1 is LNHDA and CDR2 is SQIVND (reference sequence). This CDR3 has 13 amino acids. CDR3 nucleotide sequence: TGTGCCAGTAGTAAACCCCCCACAGGAGAGCAGTTCTTC. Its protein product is CASSKPPTGEQFF.

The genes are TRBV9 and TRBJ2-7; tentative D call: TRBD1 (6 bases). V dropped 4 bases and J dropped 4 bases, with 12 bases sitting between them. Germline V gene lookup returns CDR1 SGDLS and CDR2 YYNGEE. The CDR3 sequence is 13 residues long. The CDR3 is CASSPEGVYEQYF. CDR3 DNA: TGTGCCAGCAGCCCAGAGGGGGTATACGAGCAGTACTTC.

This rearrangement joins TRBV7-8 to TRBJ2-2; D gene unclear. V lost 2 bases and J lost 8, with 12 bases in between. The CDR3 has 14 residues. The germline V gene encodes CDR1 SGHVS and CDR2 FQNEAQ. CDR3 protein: CASSLKRTGGELFF. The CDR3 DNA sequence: TGTGCCAGCAGCTTAAAAAGAACCGGTGGGGAGCTGTTTTTT.

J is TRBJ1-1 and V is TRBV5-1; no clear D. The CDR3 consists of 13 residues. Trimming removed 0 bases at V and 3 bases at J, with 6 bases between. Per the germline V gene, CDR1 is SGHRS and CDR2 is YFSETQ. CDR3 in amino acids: CASSLDRYTEAFF. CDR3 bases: TGCGCCAGCAGCTTGGACAGATACACTGAAGCTTTCTTT.